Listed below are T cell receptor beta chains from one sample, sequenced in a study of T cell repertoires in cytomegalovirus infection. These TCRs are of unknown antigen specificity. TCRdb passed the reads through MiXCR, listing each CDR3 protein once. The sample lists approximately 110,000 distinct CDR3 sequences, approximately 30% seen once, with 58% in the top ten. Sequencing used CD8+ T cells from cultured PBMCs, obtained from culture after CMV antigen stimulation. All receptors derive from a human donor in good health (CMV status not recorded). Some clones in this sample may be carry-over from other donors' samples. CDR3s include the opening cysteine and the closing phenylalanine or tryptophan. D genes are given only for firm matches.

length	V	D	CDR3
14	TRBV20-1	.	CSASPGFMNTEAFF
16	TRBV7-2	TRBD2	CASSLAGLTSYNEQFF
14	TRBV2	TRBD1	CASRGTGLSYEQYF
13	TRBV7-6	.	CASSILGPYEQYF
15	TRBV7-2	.	CASSLTGIPYNEQFF
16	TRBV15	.	CATSRDSSSYNSPLHF
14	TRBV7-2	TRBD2	CASSLGLAGGSQGW
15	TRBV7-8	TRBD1	CASSQGAGTDYEQYF
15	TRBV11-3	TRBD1	CASSVFTGATYEQYF
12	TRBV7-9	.	CASSSGHYEQYF
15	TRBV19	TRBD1	CASRDPGQRITEAFF
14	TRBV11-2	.	CASSYGPYTDTQYF
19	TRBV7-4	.	CASSLNGQVPDNENSPLHF
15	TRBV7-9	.	CASSSGGIGNQPQHF
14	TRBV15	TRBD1	CATSSRDRGYEQYF
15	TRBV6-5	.	CASSSEQTWNYGYTF
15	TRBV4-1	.	CASSQDWDGNQPQHF
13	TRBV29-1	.	CSVRDTDIYGYTF
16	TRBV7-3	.	CASSLTAWPDQETQYF
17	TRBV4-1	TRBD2	CASSPYRTSSSTDTQYF
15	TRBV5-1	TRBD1	CASILGQGATDTQYF
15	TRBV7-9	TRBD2	CASSVAGDYTDTQYF
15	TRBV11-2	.	CASSLVGRADYEQYF
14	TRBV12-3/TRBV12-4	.	CASSFFQGPAEAFF